This passage covers 21 T cell receptor beta chains from one sample sequenced in a study of blood T cell repertoires in COVID-19. Libraries were prepared by immunoSEQ multiplex PCR; TCRdb keeps only in-frame clonotypes and omits some of them. Counted here are 150,000 to 200,000 clones, roughly 85% occurring once; the ten biggest clones make up around a fifth. Sequenced: peripheral blood. All receptors come from a man in his sixties with active or convalescent COVID-19.

J is TRBJ2-2 and V is TRBV5-1; D unresolved. Germline CDR1 SGHRS, CDR2 YFSETQ. V lost 0 bases, J lost 5 bases, and 5 bases lay in between. The CDR3 runs 13 residues. The CDR3 nucleotides read TGCGCCAGCAGCTTGGCCGAGACCGGGGAGCTGTTTTTT. Translation gives CASSLAETGELFF. Together with reference TRBV5-1 and TRBJ2-2, the CDR3 gives the full variable domain: KAGVTQTPRYLIKTRGQQVTLSCSPISGHRSVSWYQQTPGQGLQFLFEYFSETQRNKGNFPGRFSGRQFSNSRSEMNVSTLELGDSALYLCASSLAETGELFFGEGSRLTVL.

The chain combines TRBV11-2 with TRBJ2-6; tentative D call: TRBD2 (6 bases). Germline CDR1 and CDR2: SGHAT and FQNNGV. This CDR3 region has 16 residues. The V end lost 4 bases, the J end lost 4 bases, and 14 bases lay between the germline ends. The CDR3 bases are TGTGCCAGCAGCTCTCGAGGAGGGACCGGGGCCAACGTCCTGACTTTC. The encoded protein is CASSSRGGTGANVLTF.

The chain employs TRBV5-1 and TRBJ1-1, with D tentatively TRBD1 (5 bases). The CDR3 is 14 residues long. Per germline, CDR1 SGHRS and CDR2 YFSETQ. Trimming took off 3 bases at V and 1 base at J, with 10 bases between the two ends. CDR3 DNA sequence: TGCGCCAGCAGCTCCGGGACTCAGAACACTGAAGCTTTCTTT. This sequence encodes CASSSGTQNTEAFF.

The chain recombines TRBV6-5 with TRBJ1-6, with 7 bases identical to TRBD1. This CDR3 has 15 residues. With V trimmed by 6 bases and J by 7 bases, 9 bases remained unmatched. Germline V gene lookup returns CDR1 MNHEY and CDR2 SVGAGI. The CDR3 coding sequence is TGTGCCAGCAGGAGCGCACAGGGGACGAATTCACCCCTCCACTTT. Its translation: CASRSAQGTNSPLHF.

This rearrangement joins TRBV27 to TRBJ1-2, with TRBD1 as a possible D gene (5 bases). Trimming stripped 6 bases from V and 3 bases from J, with 17 bases between. Germline-derived CDR1 and CDR2 are MNHEY and SMNVEV (reference sequence). This CDR3 spans 15 amino acids. For the CDR3, the DNA is TGTGCCAGCAGAGTAACCGGGACTGCATACTATGGCTACACCTTC. This encodes CASRVTGTAYYGYTF.

A single count supports this clone. The rearrangement links TRBV5-6 to TRBJ1-4, with 7 bases lining up with TRBD1. Germline V CDR1 and CDR2: SGHDT, YYEEEE. V shed 2 bases, J shed 4 bases, and the junction held 2 bases outside the gene matches. This CDR3 is 14 amino acids long. The CDR3 here is CASSFRDSNEKLFF. CDR3 nucleotides: TGTGCCAGCAGCTTCCGGGACAGTAATGAAAAACTGTTTTTT.

The CDR3: CASSLEGSYGYTF. The CDR3 DNA reads as TGTGCCAGCAGTTTGGAGGGGTCCTATGGCTACACCTTC. The chain has TRBV28 and TRBJ1-2; tentatively, D is TRBD1 (5 bases). This CDR3 spans 13 amino acids. The V end lost 3 bases, the J end lost 4 bases, and 9 bases lay between the germline ends. From germline, CDR1 is MDHEN and CDR2 SYDVKM.

This rearrangement joins TRBV2 to TRBJ2-1, with D maybe TRBD2 (6 bases). Germline loops: CDR1 SNHLY, CDR2 FYNNEI. This CDR3 region has 13 residues. V lost 7 bases to trimming and J lost 6 bases, with 13 bases between them. The CDR3 DNA reads as TGTGCCAGCACCCTTGACGGGGGCAATGAGCAGTTCTTC. It codes for CASTLDGGNEQFF.

The chain links TRBV2 to TRBJ1-1; D gene ambiguous. The V gene lost 7 bases and the J gene lost 0 bases, with 6 bases spanning the gap. The V gene's germline CDR1 is SNHLY and CDR2 FYNNEI. This CDR3 is built from 12 residues. In DNA form, the CDR3 reads TGTGCCAGCACGGGGATGAACACTGAAGCTTTCTTT. The encoded protein is CASTGMNTEAFF.

The genes are TRBV7-9 and TRBJ1-4, with no clear D. CDR3 length equals 14 residues. The germline gives CDR1 SEHNR, CDR2 FQNEAQ (reference sequence). Deletions cut 5 bases from V and 4 bases from J, with 11 bases between. CDR3: CASSPFAGNEKLFF. CDR3 sequence (DNA): TGTGCCAGCAGCCCCTTCGCCGGTAATGAAAAACTGTTTTTT. The complete variable domain, with remaining parts taken from reference TRBV7-9 and TRBJ1-4, reads DTGVSQNPRHKITKRGQNVTFRCDPISEHNRLYWYRQTLGQGPEFLTYFQNEAQLEKSRLLSDRFSAERPKGSFSTLEIQRTEQGDSAMYLCASSPFAGNEKLFFGSGTQLSVL.

This clone has a single count. The V call is TRBV11-2, the J call TRBJ2-3, with TRBD1 matching 7 bases. V shed 1 base, J shed 4 bases, and the junction held 5 bases outside the gene matches. Germline CDR1 and CDR2: SGHAT and FQNNGV. The CDR3 is 15 amino acids. The CDR3: CASSLGQGAADTQYF. In DNA, the CDR3 is TGTGCCAGCAGCTTAGGACAGGGAGCTGCAGATACGCAGTATTTT.

V and J are TRBV6-1 and TRBJ2-7; TRBD1 aligns across 9 bases. With 2 bases clipped from V and 4 bases from J, the junction kept 6 bases outside the gene matches. Germline CDR1 reads MNHNS; CDR2 reads SASEGT. The CDR3 is 15 residues long. As DNA, the CDR3 is TGTGCCAGCAGTGAACAGGGACAGGGAGGGTACGAGCAGTACTTC. It translates to CASSEQGQGGYEQYF.

This chain uses TRBV11-3 with TRBJ2-2; possibly TRBD1 for D (6 bases). V was pared by 4 bases and J by 7 bases, with 10 bases between. Germline CDR1 reads SGHNT; CDR2 reads YENEEA. CDR3 length: 13 amino acids. The DNA for the CDR3 is TGTGCCAGCAGCTGGACAGTCAGCGGGGAGCTGTTTTTT. This sequence encodes CASSWTVSGELFF.

The chain has TRBV5-5 and TRBJ2-1; no clear D gene. CDR1 is SGHKS and CDR2 is YYEKEE in the germline V gene (reference sequence). The CDR3 runs to 13 residues. The ends were cut back, 1 base at V and 5 bases at J, with 7 bases in the middle. The CDR3 loop is CASSLSPNNEQFF. For the CDR3, the DNA is TGTGCCAGCAGCTTGAGCCCGAACAATGAGCAGTTCTTC.

V and J are TRBV9 and TRBJ2-3; maybe TRBD1 (6 bases). CDR3 length: 16 residues. Trimming cost V 3 bases and J 0 bases, with 14 bases left between them. Germline V lookup: CDR1 SGDLS, CDR2 YYNGEE. CDR3 protein: CASSDARQASTDTQYF. DNA of the CDR3: TGTGCCAGCAGCGATGCTAGACAGGCTAGCACAGATACGCAGTATTTT.

This sequence joins TRBV7-3 and TRBJ2-6, with D possibly being TRBD2 (6 bases). This CDR3 comprises 16 residues. V was shortened by 3 bases and J by 0 bases, with 9 bases between the two germline ends. Germline assignment: CDR1 SGHTA and CDR2 FQGTGA. CDR3: CASSLGGPSGANVLTF. The CDR3 DNA follows: TGTGCCAGCAGCTTGGGGGGTCCCTCTGGGGCCAACGTCCTGACTTTC.

The chain uses TRBV9 and TRBJ2-5; the match to TRBD2 covers 9 bases. CDR1 SGDLS and CDR2 YYNGEE come from the germline V gene. The J segment lost 5 bases and the V segment lost 0 bases, leaving 2 bases of the junction unmatched. The CDR3 runs 14 residues. CDR3 region: CASSVGGGAETQYF. The CDR3 coding sequence is TGTGCCAGCAGCGTAGGCGGGGGGGCTGAGACCCAGTACTTC.

This clone was seen just once. The chain joins TRBV5-1 to TRBJ2-3; the match to TRBD2 covers 7 bases. The germline V gene encodes CDR1 SGHRS and CDR2 YFSETQ. The CDR3 is made up of 17 amino acids. The J segment lost 0 bases and the V segment lost 4 bases, leaving 11 bases of the junction unmatched. The CDR3 bases are TGCGCCAGCAGCATCCTGATTAGCGGGTATAGCACAGATACGCAGTATTTT. Translated: CASSILISGYSTDTQYF.

The chain is built from TRBV6-1 and TRBJ2-1, with D possibly matching TRBD1 (6 bases). Trimming took 0 bases from V and 6 from J, leaving 12 bases between them. The CDR3 sequence is 15 residues long. The V gene's germline CDR1 is MNHNS and CDR2 SASEGT. The CDR3 loop reads CASSEASTGFNEQFF. As DNA, the CDR3 is TGTGCCAGCAGTGAAGCGTCAACAGGGTTCAATGAGCAGTTCTTC.

CDR3 sequence: CASSQDWTSNEQFF. CDR3 in DNA: TGCGCCAGCAGCCAAGATTGGACTAGCAACGAGCAGTTCTTC. The rearrangement uses TRBV4-1 and TRBJ2-1, with 8 bases fitting TRBD2. This CDR3 region has 14 residues. Germline-derived CDR1 and CDR2 are MGHRA and YSYEKL. V was pared by 0 bases and J by 10 bases, with 5 bases of the junction left unmatched.

The chain uses TRBV10-3 and TRBJ2-3, with 8 bases lining up with TRBD2. Losses at the gene ends were 6 bases for V and 4 bases for J; bases not matched to a gene: 6. There are 14 residues in the CDR3. Looked up from germline, CDR1 is ENHRY and CDR2 is SYGVKD. CDR3 region: CAISSPGLADTQYF. The CDR3 region has the DNA TGTGCCATCAGCTCCCCGGGACTAGCAGATACGCAGTATTTT.